Following are 20 T cell receptor beta chains from one sample sequenced in a study of shared clonotypes between healthy human individuals. The protocol was immunoSEQ multiplex PCR, while the TCRdb copy is restricted to in-frame clones and leaves out a portion. The data contain roughly 1,800,000 clones, just under 95% of them singletons. CD45RO-negative, CCR7-positively selected cells formed the naive CD8 fraction, excluding terminally differentiated effector memory CD45RA+ cells. The sequenced sample was naive CD8+ T cells sorted from blood. All receptors derive from a man aged 18 to 29 in good health.

The chain joins TRBV2 to TRBJ2-7; D remains ambiguous. The CDR3 sequence is 11 residues long. Trimming cost V 4 bases and J 3 bases, with 4 bases left between them. Germline V gene sequence: CDR1 SNHLY, CDR2 FYNNEI. CDR3 DNA sequence: TGTGCCAGCAGTGGTGTCTACGAGCAGTACTTC. This sequence encodes CASSGVYEQYF. The variable domain in full, with the rest retrieved from reference TRBV2 and TRBJ2-7, is EPEVTQTPSHQVTQMGQEVILRCVPISNHLYFYWYRQILGQKVEFLVSFYNNEISEKSEIFDDQFSVERPDGSNFTLKIRSTKLEDSAMYFCASSGVYEQYFGPGTRLTVT.

J is TRBJ2-7 and V is TRBV11-2; TRBD2 agrees at 10 bases. The CDR3 is 14 amino acids. Germline V CDR1 and CDR2: SGHAT, FQNNGV. V shed 0 bases and J 7 bases; nucleotides not matched to a gene: 3. The CDR3 region has the DNA TGTGCCAGCAGCTTAGACGAACTAGCGGGGGAGCAGTACTTC. Its protein is CASSLDELAGEQYF.

This chain connects TRBV19 to TRBJ1-2; TRBD1 matches at 8 bases. The germline gives CDR1 LNHDA, CDR2 SQIVND (reference sequence). With V trimmed by 8 bases and J by 6 bases, 20 bases remained unmatched. This CDR3 comprises 17 residues. CDR3 coding DNA: TGTGCCAGTTCGCAACATTTGGACAGGGAAGTTTACGATGGCTACACCTTC. Amino acids: CASSQHLDREVYDGYTF. The full variable domain, in which reference TRBV19 and TRBJ1-2 provide the parts outside the CDR3, is DGGITQSPKYLFRKEGQNVTLSCEQNLNHDAMYWYRQDPGQGLRLIYYSQIVNDFQKGDIAEGYSVSREKKESFPLTVTSAQKNPTAFYLCASSQHLDREVYDGYTFGSGTRLTVV.

There are a few counts of this clone. The rearrangement links TRBV28 to TRBJ1-2, with 9 bases that match TRBD1. Losses at the gene ends were 5 bases for V and 0 bases for J; bases not matched to a gene: 4. The CDR3 runs 15 residues. From germline, CDR1 is MDHEN and CDR2 SYDVKM. The CDR3 nucleotides read TGTGCCAGCAGTACCTGGGACAGGGCTAACTATGGCTACACCTTC. Encoded protein: CASSTWDRANYGYTF.

This rearrangement joins TRBV2 to TRBJ1-2; 11 nucleotides align to TRBD1. Germline CDR1 is SNHLY and CDR2 is FYNNEI. The V and J ends lost 0 bases and 8 bases, in that order; junction bases with no gene match: 11. This CDR3 spans 17 amino acids. The CDR3 coding sequence is TGTGCCAGCAGTGAAGCGAACTGGGGACAGGGGGTAAAAGGCTACACCTTC. Its protein product is CASSEANWGQGVKGYTF.

This rearrangement joins TRBV19 to TRBJ2-7; tentative D call: TRBD2 (5 bases). V was clipped by 6 bases and J by 12 bases, with 15 bases between them. The CDR3 is 11 amino acids. CDR1 is LNHDA, CDR2 SQIVND, per germline (reference sequence). The CDR3 protein is CASRFEGVVYF. In DNA, the CDR3 is TGTGCCAGTAGGTTCGAGGGAGTGGTGTACTTC.

The chain carries TRBV28 and TRBJ2-7, with 7 bases fitting TRBD2. This CDR3 is built from 14 residues. J was trimmed by 5 bases and V by 4 bases; bases with no gene match: 8. CDR1 MDHEN and CDR2 SYDVKM come from the germline V gene. CDR3: CASSYGGEGNEQYF. In nucleotides, the CDR3 is TGTGCCAGCAGTTATGGGGGGGAGGGCAACGAGCAGTACTTC.

DNA for the CDR3: TGTGCCAGCAGTGGGGGCCTGGACAGGGGGAATACTAATTCACCCCTCCACTTT. Its translation: CASSGGLDRGNTNSPLHF. The chain recombines TRBV2 with TRBJ1-6, with 10 bases that match TRBD1. The length of the CDR3 is 18 residues. J lost 6 bases, V lost 4 bases, and 12 bases had no gene match. Looked up from germline, CDR1 is SNHLY and CDR2 is FYNNEI.

This chain joins TRBV4-3 and TRBJ1-5; TRBD1 agrees at 10 bases. CDR3 length: 17 amino acids. Germline V gene lookup returns CDR1 LGHNA and CDR2 YSLEER. The J segment lost 4 bases and the V segment lost 0 bases, leaving 6 bases of the junction unmatched. The DNA of the CDR3 is TGCGCCAGCAGCCAAGATGTCGCGGACAGGGGGAATCAGCCCCAGCATTTT. Translating gives CASSQDVADRGNQPQHF.

Comments on this clone: This specimen includes other DNA sequences encoding the same CDR3. This CDR3 reads CASSVGLGEQYF. The CDR3 DNA follows: TGTGCCAGCAGCGTAGGACTGGGCGAGCAGTACTTC. The chain joins TRBV9 to TRBJ2-7, with D unresolved. The CDR3 loop spans 12 amino acids. The V gene's germline CDR1 is SGDLS and CDR2 YYNGEE. V lost 0 bases, J lost 6 bases, and 7 bases lay in between.

V and J are TRBV27 and TRBJ1-2; a possible D gene is TRBD1 (5 bases). Germline V gene sequence: CDR1 MNHEY, CDR2 SMNVEV (reference sequence). V gave up 5 bases and J gave up 4 bases, with 20 bases separating them. The CDR3 loop spans 16 amino acids. The CDR3 DNA reads TGTGCCAGCAGTCCCCTGGGGACCTTGGACGGCTATGGCTACACCTTC. Residues: CASSPLGTLDGYGYTF.

The gene calls are TRBV28 and TRBJ2-7; TRBD1 matches at 8 bases. Per the germline V gene, CDR1 is MDHEN and CDR2 is SYDVKM. This CDR3 is 15 amino acids long. With V trimmed by 6 bases and J by 0 bases, 7 bases remained unmatched. CDR3 DNA: TGTGCCAGCAGAATGACAGGGGTATCCTCCTACGAGCAGTACTTC. Translating gives CASRMTGVSSYEQYF.

The V call is TRBV30, the J call TRBJ2-7; D is tentatively TRBD1 or TRBD2 (5 bases each). With 1 base removed from V and 3 bases from J, the gap between germline ends came to 10 bases. The germline CDR1 and CDR2 sequences are GTSNPN and SVGIG (reference sequence). The CDR3 contains 13 residues. The CDR3 nucleotides read TGTGCCTGGAGTGGAGGGGCGGGCTACGAGCAGTACTTC. It yields the protein CAWSGGAGYEQYF.

The chain joins TRBV5-1 to TRBJ2-7; the match to TRBD1 covers 7 bases. J lost 5 bases, V lost 0 bases, and 11 bases had no gene match. CDR3 length equals 16 residues. Per germline, CDR1 SGHRS and CDR2 YFSETQ. The CDR3 loop reads CASSLEGAAFMDEQYF. In nucleotides, the CDR3 is TGCGCCAGCAGCTTGGAGGGGGCCGCCTTTATGGACGAGCAGTACTTC. Combining the CDR3 with reference TRBV5-1 and TRBJ2-7 gives the whole variable domain KAGVTQTPRYLIKTRGQQVTLSCSPISGHRSVSWYQQTPGQGLQFLFEYFSETQRNKGNFPGRFSGRQFSNSRSEMNVSTLELGDSALYLCASSLEGAAFMDEQYFGPGTRLTVT.

The chain links TRBV4-1 to TRBJ2-6, with 8 bases fitting TRBD1. Unmatched junction bases numbered 10, after V lost 0 bases and J lost 3 bases. Germline V CDR1 and CDR2: MGHRA, YSYEKL. The CDR3 has 19 residues. CDR3 amino acids: CASSQELETGVGGANVLTF. CDR3 nucleotides: TGCGCCAGCAGCCAAGAATTAGAGACAGGGGTGGGTGGGGCCAACGTCCTGACTTTC.

The gene calls are TRBV6-5 and TRBJ1-1; D is unresolved. This CDR3 is built from 15 residues. V dropped 1 base and J dropped 4 bases, with 13 bases sitting between them. Looked up from germline, CDR1 is MNHEY and CDR2 is SVGAGI. The CDR3 nucleotides are TGTGCCAGCAGTTACTTGGAAGGCTTGGGCACTGAAGCTTTCTTT. This gives the protein CASSYLEGLGTEAFF.

The chain joins TRBV9 to TRBJ2-3; D is ambiguous. CDR3 length equals 14 residues. V gave up 5 bases and J gave up 4 bases, with 14 bases separating them. Germline-derived CDR1 and CDR2 are SGDLS and YYNGEE. This CDR3 is CASSLVEVADTQYF. The CDR3, as DNA: TGTGCCAGCAGTCTAGTGGAAGTGGCAGATACGCAGTATTTT. Full variable domain (outside the CDR3, taken from reference TRBV9 and TRBJ2-3): DSGVTQTPKHLITATGQRVTLRCSPRSGDLSVYWYQQSLDQGLQFLIQYYNGEERAKGNILERFSAQQFPDLHSELNLSSLELGDSALYFCASSLVEVADTQYFGPGTRLTVL.

This chain uses TRBV6-1 with TRBJ2-1; TRBD2 is a possible D gene (5 bases). Per germline, CDR1 MNHNS and CDR2 SASEGT. This CDR3 is built from 14 residues. The V gene lost 8 bases and the J gene lost 3 bases, with 14 bases spanning the gap. The CDR3 loop reads CASEAEFGYNEQFF. The DNA for the CDR3 is TGTGCCAGCGAAGCGGAGTTCGGCTACAATGAGCAGTTCTTC.

The V gene is TRBV28, the J gene TRBJ2-7; 9 bases map to TRBD1. The junction had 8 bases not matched to a gene; V was cut back by 5 bases and J by 6 bases. Germline CDR1 and CDR2: MDHEN and SYDVKM. The CDR3 has 14 residues. CDR3 protein: CASSTTGGSGEQYF. CDR3 sequence (DNA): TGTGCCAGCAGTACCACAGGGGGCTCAGGCGAGCAGTACTTC.

The V and J genes are TRBV4-3 and TRBJ1-1; D unresolved. The CDR3 runs to 14 residues. From germline, CDR1 is LGHNA and CDR2 YSLEER. V lost 0 bases, J lost 3 bases, and 8 bases lay in between. CDR3 residues: CASSQENGYTEAFF. CDR3 nucleotides: TGCGCCAGCAGCCAAGAGAACGGGTACACTGAAGCTTTCTTT.